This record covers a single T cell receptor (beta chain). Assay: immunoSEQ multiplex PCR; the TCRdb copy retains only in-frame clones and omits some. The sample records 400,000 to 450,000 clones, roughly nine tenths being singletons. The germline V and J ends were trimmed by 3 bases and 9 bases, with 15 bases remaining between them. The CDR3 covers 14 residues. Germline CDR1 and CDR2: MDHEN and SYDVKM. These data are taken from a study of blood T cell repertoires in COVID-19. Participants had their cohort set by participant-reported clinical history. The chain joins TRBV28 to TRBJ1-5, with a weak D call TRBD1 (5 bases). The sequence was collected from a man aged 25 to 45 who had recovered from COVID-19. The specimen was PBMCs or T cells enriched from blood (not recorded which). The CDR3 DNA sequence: TGTGCCAGCAGTTTGGGGGGGTCCTCTCGGCCCCAGCATTTT. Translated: CASSLGGSSRPQHF.